This T cell receptor beta chain comes out of a study of T-cell reconstitution after alpha-beta-depleted transplantation in children. Study-level points and caveats: For some patients, TCRbeta diversity was high at day 60 because of recipient T cells and thymic progenitors that survived. Several hundred rapidly expanded clones from non-depleted graft cells reportedly supplied alpha-beta T cells about two months post-transplant. The main origin of T-cell counts and diversity one year after transplant was newly produced T cells.

The authors prepared the TCRbeta library with unique molecular identifiers. TCRdb redid the calling of the PCR reads with MiXCR, one entry per CDR3 protein. The data contain around 100,000 distinct CDR3 sequences, roughly 6% of them singletons. This clonotype was recorded at least ten times. What it recognizes is unknown. The CDR3 totals 11 residues. CDR1 and CDR2 from the germline V gene are SQVTM and ANQGSEA. Deletions cut 4 bases from V and 5 bases from J, with 9 bases between. The TCR comes from a female patient between 2 and 15 years old who had a stem cell transplant for Fanconi anemia, so the T cells may come from the graft donor. The input for sequencing was PBMCs, mostly from graft donor cells, taken 60 days after TCRalphabeta/CD19-depleted stem cell transplant. The chain carries TRBV29-1 and TRBJ2-7, with D tentatively TRBD1 (6 bases). The DNA of the CDR3 is TGCAGCGTTGGTGAGGGGGACGAGCAGTACTTC. Translating gives CSVGEGDEQYF.